This T cell receptor (beta chain) was sequenced for a study of shared clonotypes between healthy human individuals. Study overall: Aged 18 to 49, the donors were two women and three men.

Genomic DNA for unsorted samples, which was extracted with the QIAamp DNA Blood Mini kit, came from approximately 90 million PBMCs. Genomic DNA of each subset was evenly split across several immunoSEQ plates. As originally analysed: Filtering differed, since immunoSEQ gave only junction sequences and no quality scores. TCRdb's table, derived via immunoSEQ multiplex PCR, lists solely in-frame clones and lacks some. V and J calls and clone size are as listed in that table; D and trimming were resolved from the DNA. The sample contains approximately 470,000 clones, approximately 80% of which appear only once. This clone was observed a few times. CDR3 length: 15 amino acids.

Sequencing used PBMCs. The sequence derives from a woman in her 40s in good health. Some clones in this sample may be carry-over from other donors' samples. The genes are TRBV21-1 and TRBJ1-2; the D call of TRBD1 is as the table states it, not checked on the DNA. TRBV21-1 is a known pseudogene. The CDR3 DNA follows: TGTGCCAGCAGCAAAGGAACAGGGGGGCGATATGGCTACACCTTC. Its translation is CASSKGTGGRYGYTF.